A single sample gave rise to the 17 T cell receptor beta chains below, sequenced in a study of OX40 agonist ivuxolimab in advanced cancers. The library was generated by the immunoSEQ multiplex PCR assay. TCRdb carries this immuneACCESS record with in-frame sequences only. Its versions omit some clonotypes, under half of them owing to an unresolved V gene in the studies checked, with the rest unexplained. This sample gives about 91,000 clones in total; under 90% of them show up just once. Roughly 2.1% of the sample goes to the ten largest clones. The input for sequencing was CD4+ or CD8+ T cells sorted from blood, taken in a trial of the OX40 agonist ivuxolimab. The source of these receptors is an adult with an advanced solid tumor such as melanoma, head and neck, liver or kidney cancer.

The gene calls are TRBV2 and TRBJ2-1; 10 bases align to TRBD2. The CDR3 has 16 residues. With 5 bases clipped from V and 2 bases from J, the junction kept 6 bases outside the gene matches. Germline loops: CDR1 SNHLY, CDR2 FYNNEI. DNA of the CDR3: TGTGCCAGCAGTCCACTAGCGGGATCGACCTACAATGAGCAGTTCTTC. Protein sequence: CASSPLAGSTYNEQFF.

The chain couples TRBV19 to TRBJ1-5; D is unclear. V was clipped by 4 bases and J by 0 bases, with 13 bases between them. Germline CDR1 and CDR2: LNHDA and SQIVND (reference sequence). This CDR3 has 16 amino acids. The CDR3 bases are TGTGCCAGTAGTAGGCTGTCAGTTAGTAGCAATCAGCCCCAGCATTTT. Encoded protein: CASSRLSVSSNQPQHF.

The chain recombines TRBV7-3 with TRBJ2-2; either TRBD1 or TRBD2 may fit D (7 bases each). Germline V gene data show CDR1 as SGHTA and CDR2 as FQGTGA. V was pared by 5 bases and J by 4 bases, with 20 bases between. The CDR3 has 17 residues. The CDR3: CASSPTREGASTGELFF. CDR3 sequence (DNA): TGTGCCAGCAGCCCAACCAGGGAGGGGGCGAGCACCGGGGAGCTGTTTTTT.

The chain is built from TRBV11-2 and TRBJ2-5, with D hard to call. V lost 1 base, J lost 5 bases, and 11 bases lay in between. Germline V gives CDR1 SGHAT, CDR2 FQNNGV. This CDR3 comprises 14 residues. CDR3 in DNA: TGTGCCAGCAGCTTAGTGTCCTCAAGGGAGACCCAGTACTTC. Translation gives CASSLVSSRETQYF.

The V gene is TRBV5-5, the J gene TRBJ2-7, with D unclear. The germline gives CDR1 SGHKS, CDR2 YYEKEE (reference sequence). This CDR3 is 14 amino acids long. V lost 3 bases and J lost 3, with 13 bases in between. The CDR3: CASSSTTASYEQYF. CDR3 nucleotides: TGTGCCAGCAGCTCGACCACGGCGAGCTACGAGCAGTACTTC.

The count of this clone is one. This chain joins TRBV15 and TRBJ2-3; possibly TRBD1 for D (6 bases). V lost 1 base, J lost 3 bases, and 14 bases lay in between. Germline-derived CDR1 and CDR2 are LNHNV and YYDKDF (reference sequence). The CDR3 contains 16 residues. The CDR3 sequence: CATSRGQGTTTDTQYF. The DNA for the CDR3 is TGTGCCACCAGCAGAGGGCAGGGGACGACTACAGATACGCAGTATTTT.

The CDR3 here is CASSVAGAVNTGELFF. CDR3 nucleotide sequence: TGCGCCAGCAGCGTAGCGGGAGCGGTAAACACCGGGGAGCTGTTTTTT. The chain is built from TRBV5-1 and TRBJ2-2; 9 bases are a match to TRBD2. This CDR3 has 16 amino acids. With 4 bases clipped from V and 2 bases from J, the junction kept 6 bases outside the gene matches. From germline, CDR1 is SGHRS and CDR2 YFSETQ.

The chain carries TRBV7-6 and TRBJ1-6; D gene unclear. Germline lookup yields CDR1 SGHVS and CDR2 FNYEAQ. The length of the CDR3 is 17 residues. Trimming pared 3 bases from V and 6 bases from J, leaving 18 bases between. The CDR3 DNA follows: TGTGCCAGCAGCTTTCAAGCGGCGGGCCAAAGTAATTCACCCCTCCACTTT. Its protein is CASSFQAAGQSNSPLHF.

V and J are TRBV27 and TRBJ2-1; 7 bases are shared with TRBD2. This CDR3 region has 15 residues. The V gene's germline CDR1 is MNHEY and CDR2 SMNVEV (reference sequence). V was pared by 4 bases and J by 5 bases, with 8 bases of the junction left unmatched. The CDR3 coding sequence is TGTGCCAGCAGTTCCCGACTAGCCCCCCACAATGAGCAGTTCTTC. Translation gives CASSSRLAPHNEQFF.

A few counts support this clone. The rearrangement links TRBV11-2 to TRBJ2-7; D not resolved. Trimming removed 4 bases from V and 1 base from J, with 8 bases in between. The CDR3 consists of 13 residues. Germline V gene sequence: CDR1 SGHAT, CDR2 FQNNGV. CDR3 sequence: CASSYNPSYEQYF. The CDR3 bases are TGTGCCAGCAGCTACAATCCTTCCTACGAGCAGTACTTC.

The rearrangement joins TRBV6-1 to TRBJ1-2; perhaps TRBD1 as D (5 bases). The CDR3 is 12 residues long. In germline, CDR1 is MNHNS, CDR2 SASEGT. Deletions cut 1 base from V and 8 bases from J, with 8 bases between. The CDR3 region has the DNA TGTGCCAGCAGTGAAGGACAGAAGGGCTACACCTTC. Translating it yields CASSEGQKGYTF.

This clone showed up just once. The chain links TRBV2 to TRBJ2-7, with TRBD2 matching over 8 bases. From germline, CDR1 is SNHLY and CDR2 FYNNEI. The CDR3 has 13 residues. Trimming cost V 6 bases and J 4 bases; bases outside gene matches: 5. The CDR3 DNA sequence: TGTGCCAGCAGGCCCGGGACTAGTTACGAGCAGTACTTC. This translates into CASRPGTSYEQYF.

This clone was observed a single time. This chain connects TRBV25-1 to TRBJ2-4; D remains unclear. V lost 5 bases, J lost 6 bases, and 14 bases lay in between. In germline, CDR1 is MGHDK, CDR2 SYGVNS. This CDR3 region has 14 residues. CDR3 protein: CASSSVVPPNIQYF. The DNA for the CDR3 is TGTGCCAGCAGTTCGGTAGTCCCCCCAAACATTCAGTACTTC.

The genes are TRBV7-9 and TRBJ2-7; D is ambiguous. The V gene lost 2 bases and the J gene lost 1 base, with 6 bases spanning the gap. Germline-derived CDR1 and CDR2 are SEHNR and FQNEAQ (reference sequence). The CDR3 has 13 amino acids. CDR3 DNA: TGTGCCAGCAGCTTAACAGAGTCCTACGAGCAGTACTTC. Its translation is CASSLTESYEQYF.

This clone has just a few counts. The chain is built from TRBV7-9 and TRBJ2-3, with TRBD2 matching over 9 bases. Losses at the gene ends were 5 bases for V and 1 base for J; bases not matched to a gene: 7. The CDR3 contains 16 residues. CDR1 is SEHNR, CDR2 FQNEAQ, per germline (reference sequence). The CDR3, as DNA: TGTGCCAGCAGCCCTCGGACTAGCGCCCGCACAGATACGCAGTATTTT. This encodes CASSPRTSARTDTQYF.

The CDR3 sequence is CASSPGRGLSDEQFF. CDR3 nucleotides: TGCGCCAGCAGCCCTGGACGAGGTCTGTCCGATGAGCAGTTCTTC. The V and J genes are TRBV5-1 and TRBJ2-1; no firm D call. The germline V and J ends were trimmed by 4 bases and 8 bases, with 19 bases remaining between them. CDR1 and CDR2 from the germline V gene are SGHRS and YFSETQ. The CDR3 has 15 amino acids. Variable domain in full (rest from reference TRBV5-1 and TRBJ2-1): KAGVTQTPRYLIKTRGQQVTLSCSPISGHRSVSWYQQTPGQGLQFLFEYFSETQRNKGNFPGRFSGRQFSNSRSEMNVSTLELGDSALYLCASSPGRGLSDEQFFGPGTRLTVL.

The rearrangement uses TRBV9 and TRBJ2-1; TRBD2 matches 10 bases. The V and J ends lost 0 bases and 9 bases, in that order; junction bases with no gene match: 6. The CDR3 loop spans 15 amino acids. Germline assignment: CDR1 SGDLS and CDR2 YYNGEE. CDR3 in amino acids: CASSVGSTSGVEQFF. The CDR3 DNA sequence: TGTGCCAGCAGCGTAGGCTCCACTAGCGGGGTTGAGCAGTTCTTC.